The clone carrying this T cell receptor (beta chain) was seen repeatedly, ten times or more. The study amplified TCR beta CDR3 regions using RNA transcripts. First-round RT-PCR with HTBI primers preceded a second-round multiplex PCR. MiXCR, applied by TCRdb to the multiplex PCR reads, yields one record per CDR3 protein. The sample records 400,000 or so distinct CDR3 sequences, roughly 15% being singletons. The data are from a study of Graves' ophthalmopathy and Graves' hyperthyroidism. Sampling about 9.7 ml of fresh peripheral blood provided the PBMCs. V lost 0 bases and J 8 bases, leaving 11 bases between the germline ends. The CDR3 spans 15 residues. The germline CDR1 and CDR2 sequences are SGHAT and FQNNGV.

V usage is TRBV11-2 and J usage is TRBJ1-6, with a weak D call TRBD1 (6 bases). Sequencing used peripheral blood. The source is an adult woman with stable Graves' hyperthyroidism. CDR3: CASSLDRTAYSPLHF. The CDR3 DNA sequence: TGTGCCAGCAGCTTAGATCGGACAGCTTATTCACCCCTCCACTTT.